This TCR beta chain is from a study of cytomegalovirus exposure and HLA in healthy donors. Study outcomes and limitations: Data from an earlier analysis indicated that most TCR beta V segments were productive either about 87% or about 30% of the time. CMV serostatus was the only recorded immune exposure for donors. A later analysis found TCR association rates differed by HLA locus, highest for DRB1 and lowest for HLA-C. Some TCR beta chains (more than 150 of them) were listed as cytomegalovirus-associated.

It was with 60 Vbeta and 13 Jbeta primers that the PCR ran. Assay used: immunoSEQ multiplex PCR; TCRdb lists only in-frame clones, some missing. In the table there are approximately 98,000 clones, around 67% of which are singletons. Worth noting for this clone: Antigen unknown.

J gave up 13 bases and V 8 bases, and 13 bases lay outside the gene matches. CDR3 size: 13 residues. Germline CDR1 and CDR2: LNHNV and YYDKDF (reference sequence). Sequencing was performed on PBMCs. The rearrangement uses TRBV15 and TRBJ2-1; TRBD2 matches at 8 bases. The receptor was derived from a male donor in good health and CMV-seronegative. The CDR3 region has the DNA TGTGCCACCGGCGCCGGGACTAGGCGCCCTCAGTTCTTC. This translates into CATGAGTRRPQFF.